The clone carrying this T cell receptor (beta chain) has at least ten counts. Its antigen is not identified. A single record per CDR3 protein comes from TCRdb applying MiXCR to the 5' RACE reads. The profile shows about 40,000 distinct CDR3 sequences, approximately 17% of them singletons. Purified naive CD4+ T cells were depleted of CD25+ Tregs. Study findings and constraints: Greatest tumor Treg TCR overlap was with tumor naive CD4+ cells.

This CDR3 has 15 residues. Per germline, CDR1 SGHTA and CDR2 FQGNSA. The V end was cut by 4 bases, the J end by 9 bases, with 19 bases between. This chain joins TRBV7-2 and TRBJ2-1, with D possibly TRBD2 on 5 matching bases. Sequenced material: naive CD4+ T cells sorted from a lymph node. The subset: naive CD4+ T cells, CD4+CD45RA+CD25-. The receptor comes from a female donor with breast cancer. The CDR3 here is CASSSGQRGLGEQFF. The CDR3 DNA reads as TGTGCCAGCAGCTCAGGCCAGCGTGGACTGGGTGAGCAGTTCTTC.